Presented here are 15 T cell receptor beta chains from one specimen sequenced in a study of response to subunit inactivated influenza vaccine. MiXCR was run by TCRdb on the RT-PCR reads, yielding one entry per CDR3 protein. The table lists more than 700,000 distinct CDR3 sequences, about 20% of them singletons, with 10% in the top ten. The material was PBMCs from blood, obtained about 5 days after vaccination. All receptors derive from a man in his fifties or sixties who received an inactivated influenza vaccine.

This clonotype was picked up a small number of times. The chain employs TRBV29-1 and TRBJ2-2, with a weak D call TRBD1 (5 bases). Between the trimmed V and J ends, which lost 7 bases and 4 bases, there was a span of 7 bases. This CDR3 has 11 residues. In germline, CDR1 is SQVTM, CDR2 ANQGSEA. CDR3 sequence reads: CSGQGTGELFF. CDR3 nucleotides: TGCAGCGGGCAGGGCACCGGGGAGCTGTTTTTT.

The CDR3 spells CATSRDTGEQYF. The CDR3 region has the DNA TGTGCCACCAGCAGAGATACGGGCGAGCAGTACTTC. J is TRBJ2-7 and V is TRBV15; D is unresolved. Germline V gene lookup returns CDR1 LNHNV and CDR2 YYDKDF (reference sequence). The CDR3 consists of 12 residues. Trimming left V 0 bases short and J 6 bases short, with 6 bases between. The full variable domain, in which reference TRBV15 and TRBJ2-7 provide the parts outside the CDR3, is DAMVIQNPRYQVTQFGKPVTLSCSQTLNHNVMYWYQQKSSQAPKLLFHYYDKDFNNEADTPDNFQSRRPNTSFCFLDIRSPGLGDTAMYLCATSRDTGEQYFGPGTRLTVT.

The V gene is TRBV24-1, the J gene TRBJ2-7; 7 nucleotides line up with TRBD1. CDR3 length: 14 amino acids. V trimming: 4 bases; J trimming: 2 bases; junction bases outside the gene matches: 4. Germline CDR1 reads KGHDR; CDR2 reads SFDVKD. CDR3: CATSDRTGAYEQYF. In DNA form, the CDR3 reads TGTGCCACCAGTGACCGTACAGGGGCCTACGAGCAGTACTTC.

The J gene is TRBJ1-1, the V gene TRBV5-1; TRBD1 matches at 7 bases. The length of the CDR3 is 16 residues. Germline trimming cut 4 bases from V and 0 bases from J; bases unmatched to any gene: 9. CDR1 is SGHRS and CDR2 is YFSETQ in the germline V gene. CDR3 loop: CASSMSRGLMNTEAFF. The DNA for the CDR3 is TGCGCCAGCAGCATGTCAAGGGGGCTAATGAACACTGAAGCTTTCTTT.

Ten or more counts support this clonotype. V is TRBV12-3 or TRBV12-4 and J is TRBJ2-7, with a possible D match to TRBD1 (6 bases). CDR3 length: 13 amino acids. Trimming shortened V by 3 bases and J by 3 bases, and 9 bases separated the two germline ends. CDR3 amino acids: CASSFSRGYEQYF. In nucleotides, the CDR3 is TGTGCCAGCAGTTTCAGCAGGGGCTACGAGCAGTACTTC.

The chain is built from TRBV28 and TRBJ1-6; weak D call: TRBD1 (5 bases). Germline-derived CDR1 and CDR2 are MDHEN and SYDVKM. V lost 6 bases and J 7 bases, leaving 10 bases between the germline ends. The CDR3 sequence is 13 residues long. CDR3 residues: CASRGDYNSPLHF. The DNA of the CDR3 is TGTGCCAGCAGAGGGGACTACAATTCACCCCTCCACTTT.

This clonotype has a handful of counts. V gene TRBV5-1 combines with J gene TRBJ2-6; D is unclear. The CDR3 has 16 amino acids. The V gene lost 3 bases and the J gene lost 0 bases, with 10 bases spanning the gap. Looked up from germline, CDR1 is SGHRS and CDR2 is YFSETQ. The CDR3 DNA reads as TGCGCCAGCAGCTCCATGTTGAGCTCTGGGGCCAACGTCCTGACTTTC. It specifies CASSSMLSSGANVLTF. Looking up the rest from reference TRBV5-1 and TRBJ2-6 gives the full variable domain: KAGVTQTPRYLIKTRGQQVTLSCSPISGHRSVSWYQQTPGQGLQFLFEYFSETQRNKGNFPGRFSGRQFSNSRSEMNVSTLELGDSALYLCASSSMLSSGANVLTFGAGSRLTVL.

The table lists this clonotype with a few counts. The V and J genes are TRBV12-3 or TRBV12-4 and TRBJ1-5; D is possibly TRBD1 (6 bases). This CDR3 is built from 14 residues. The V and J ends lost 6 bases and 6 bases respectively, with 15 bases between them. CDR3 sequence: CASSDTGFVQPQHF. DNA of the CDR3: TGTGCCAGCAGCGATACAGGGTTTGTTCAGCCCCAGCATTTT.

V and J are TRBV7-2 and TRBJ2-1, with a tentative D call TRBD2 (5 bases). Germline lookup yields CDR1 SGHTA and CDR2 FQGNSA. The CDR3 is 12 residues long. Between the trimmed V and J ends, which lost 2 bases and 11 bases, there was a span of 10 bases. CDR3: CASSLQAEKQFF. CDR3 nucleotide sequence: TGTGCCAGCAGCTTACAAGCGGAAAAGCAGTTCTTC.

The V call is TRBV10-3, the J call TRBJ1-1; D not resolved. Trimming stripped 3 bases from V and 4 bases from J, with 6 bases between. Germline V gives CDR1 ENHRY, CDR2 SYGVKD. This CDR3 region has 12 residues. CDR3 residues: CAISDRSTEAFF. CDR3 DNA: TGTGCCATCAGTGACAGGAGCACTGAAGCTTTCTTT.

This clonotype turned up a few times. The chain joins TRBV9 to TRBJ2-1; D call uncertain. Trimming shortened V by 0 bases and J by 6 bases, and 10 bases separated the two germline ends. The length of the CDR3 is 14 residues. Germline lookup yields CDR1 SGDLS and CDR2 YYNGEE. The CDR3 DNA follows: TGTGCCAGCAGCGTAGTGTGGTTCTCCAATGAGCAGTTCTTC. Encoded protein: CASSVVWFSNEQFF.

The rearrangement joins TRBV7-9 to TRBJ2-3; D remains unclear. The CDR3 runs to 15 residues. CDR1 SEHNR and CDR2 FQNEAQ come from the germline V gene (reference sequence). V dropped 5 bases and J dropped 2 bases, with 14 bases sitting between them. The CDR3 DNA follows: TGTGCCAGCAGCCAATCGACTGGATACACAGATACGCAGTATTTT. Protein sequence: CASSQSTGYTDTQYF.

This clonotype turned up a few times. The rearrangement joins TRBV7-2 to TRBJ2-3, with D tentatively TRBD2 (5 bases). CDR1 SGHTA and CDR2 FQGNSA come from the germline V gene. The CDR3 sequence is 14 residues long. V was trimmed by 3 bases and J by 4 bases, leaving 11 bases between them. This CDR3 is CASSFSAAADTQYF. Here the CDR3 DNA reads TGTGCCAGCAGCTTCTCAGCGGCAGCAGATACGCAGTATTTT.

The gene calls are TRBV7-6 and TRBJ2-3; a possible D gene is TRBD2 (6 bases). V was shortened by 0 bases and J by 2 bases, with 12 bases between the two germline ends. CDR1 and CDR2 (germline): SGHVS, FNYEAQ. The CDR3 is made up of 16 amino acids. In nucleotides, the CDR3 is TGTGCCAGCAGCTTAGCCGTGCAGGGACTCACAGATACGCAGTATTTT. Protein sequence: CASSLAVQGLTDTQYF.

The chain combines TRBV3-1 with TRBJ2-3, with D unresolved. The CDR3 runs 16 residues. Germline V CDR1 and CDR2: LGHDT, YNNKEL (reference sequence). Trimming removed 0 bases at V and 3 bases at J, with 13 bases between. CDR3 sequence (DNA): TGTGCCAGCAGCCAAGATGGGTTTCTCGGGACAGATACGCAGTATTTT. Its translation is CASSQDGFLGTDTQYF.